The rows below give T cell receptor beta chains drawn from one sample of a study of control samples from healthy donors and cancer patients. Measured with immunoSEQ multiplex PCR; TCRdb has only the in-frame clones, and not every one. The data contain about 57,000 clones, approximately 90% of them singletons. Material for sequencing was PBMCs. The receptors here all came from a young man with colorectal cancer. Both conserved end residues are part of each CDR3. A D gene is named only where the DNA matches it firmly. The size entry is marked missing in some rows and otherwise reads once, few, many or a size class.

.	TRBJ1-2	.	TRBV20-1	11	CSAPVYYGYTF	TGCAGTGCTCCGGTTTACTATGGCTACACCTTC
.	TRBJ1-1	.	TRBV7-2	15	CASSLEGTADTEAFF	TGTGCCAGCAGCTTAGAGGGGACTGCGGACACTGAAGCTTTCTTT
.	TRBJ1-6	.	TRBV10-1	18	CASTLFSGGGRRDSPLHF	TGCGCCAGCACCCTGTTTTCCGGTGGGGGGAGGAGGGATTCACCCCTCCACTTT
.	TRBJ1-1	TRBD1	TRBV7-6	17	CASSLATLMTGGTEAFF	TGTGCCAGCAGCTTAGCGACCCTAATGACAGGGGGCACTGAAGCTTTCTTT
once	TRBJ2-5	.	TRBV5-6	15	CASSSWTLVPETQYF	TGTGCCAGCAGCTCGTGGACGCTAGTACCGGAGACCCAGTACTTC
.	TRBJ2-3	TRBD2	TRBV6-1	17	CASSVTWGGSSTDTQYF	TGTGCCAGCAGTGTGACGTGGGGGGGGTCTAGCACAGATACGCAGTATTTT
.	TRBJ1-2	.	TRBV4-1	15	CASSQVGGEGYGYTF	TGCGCCAGCAGCCAAGTGGGTGGGGAGGGCTATGGCTACACCTTC
.	TRBJ2-1	TRBD2	TRBV6-2/TRBV6-3	14	CASSYPPSGGPQFF	TGTGCCAGCAGTTACCCACCTAGCGGGGGGCCCCAGTTCTTC
.	TRBJ2-3	.	TRBV5-4	16	CASSPRTVTSTDTQYF	TGTGCCAGCAGCCCCAGGACAGTAACTAGCACAGATACGCAGTATTTT
.	TRBJ2-2	.	TRBV2	14	CASSRRSGTGELFF	TGTGCCAGCAGTCGGAGGTCAGGTACCGGGGAGCTGTTTTTT
.	TRBJ1-6	.	TRBV6-5	15	CASSSRSSYNSPLHF	TGTGCCAGCAGTTCCCGGAGCTCCTATAATTCACCCCTCCACTTT
.	TRBJ1-6	.	TRBV5-3	16	CARSPGSKEGDSPLHF	TGTGCCAGAAGCCCCGGGTCTAAAGAAGGTGATTCACCCCTCCACTTT
.	TRBJ2-3	.	TRBV5-1	12	CASSLGEDTQYF	TGCGCCAGCAGCTTGGGGGAAGATACGCAGTATTTT
few	TRBJ1-5	.	TRBV5-8	11	CASSLPGPQHF	TGTGCCAGCAGCTTGCCTGGGCCCCAGCATTTT
.	TRBJ2-3	TRBD1	TRBV4-2	15	CASSHGDRRTDTQYF	TGTGCCAGCAGCCACGGGGACAGGCGTACAGATACGCAGTATTTT
.	TRBJ2-2	TRBD1	TRBV6-5	16	CASSYWSQGDTGELFF	TGTGCCAGCAGTTACTGGTCGCAGGGGGACACCGGGGAGCTGTTTTTT
.	TRBJ1-6	.	TRBV4-1	16	CASSQDTGSTGSPLHF	TGCGCCAGCAGCCAAGATACAGGCTCAACGGGGTCACCCCTCCACTTT
.	TRBJ2-1	.	TRBV27	14	CASSLGGNHNEQFF	TGTGCCAGCAGTTTAGGGGGCAACCACAATGAGCAGTTCTTC
few	TRBJ1-4	.	TRBV29-1	13	CSVRTATNEKLFF	TGCAGCGTCAGGACAGCAACTAATGAAAAACTGTTTTTT
.	TRBJ2-3	TRBD1	TRBV10-3	13	CAITRGRTDTQYF	TGTGCCATCACCAGGGGGCGTACAGATACGCAGTATTTT
.	TRBJ1-6	.	TRBV10-2	16	CASSEPAGRRNSPLHF	TGCGCCAGCAGTGAACCCGCGGGACGGCGTAATTCACCCCTCCACTTT
.	TRBJ1-2	.	TRBV15	13	CATSRPTGNGYTF	TGTGCCACCAGCAGACCCACAGGGAACGGCTACACCTTC
.	TRBJ2-3	TRBD2	TRBV4-3	15	CASSLQAGAVDTQYF	TGCGCCAGCAGCCTGCAAGCGGGGGCCGTCGATACGCAGTATTTT
.	TRBJ1-4	TRBD1	TRBV5-1	16	CASSFSTGQLNEKLFF	TGCGCCAGCAGCTTCTCTACGGGACAGCTTAATGAAAAACTGTTTTTT
.	TRBJ1-4	.	TRBV11-2	15	CASSLTGARNEKLFF	TGTGCCAGCAGTTTAACGGGGGCAAGGAATGAAAAACTGTTTTTT
once	TRBJ1-1	.	TRBV4-3	13	CASSQVGGSEAFF	TGCGCCAGCAGCCAAGTTGGGGGTTCTGAAGCTTTCTTT
.	TRBJ1-1	TRBD1	TRBV5-1	21	CASSSTLTGGATRMIGTEAFF	TGCGCCAGCAGCTCCACCTTAACAGGGGGCGCAACGAGAATGATAGGGACTGAAGCTTTCTTT
.	TRBJ1-1	.	TRBV4-1	16	CASSQGYSRGPGRAFF	TGCGCCAGCAGCCAAGGATATTCGAGGGGTCCCGGAAGAGCTTTCTTT
once	TRBJ2-2	.	TRBV7-2	16	CASSLSTGANTGELFF	TGTGCCAGCAGCTTAAGTACGGGGGCGAACACCGGGGAGCTGTTTTTT
.	TRBJ1-2	.	TRBV7-2	16	CASSLRPRGRGYGYTF	TGTGCCAGCAGCTTACGACCTCGTGGGCGGGGCTATGGCTACACCTTC
once	TRBJ1-1	TRBD1	TRBV9	15	CASSALTGGGTEAFF	TGTGCCAGCAGCGCATTAACAGGGGGCGGCACTGAAGCTTTCTTT
.	TRBJ1-1	.	TRBV5-5	16	CASSDRLMIMNTEAFF	TGTGCCAGCAGCGATCGTCTCATGATAATGAACACTGAAGCTTTCTTT
.	TRBJ1-5	TRBD1	TRBV30	16	CAWSPGDRTSNQPQHF	TGTGCCTGGAGTCCGGGGGACAGGACTAGCAATCAGCCCCAGCATTTT
.	TRBJ2-7	TRBD1	TRBV13	17	CASSSLRDRGLFSEQYF	TGTGCCAGCAGCTCCCTCCGGGACAGGGGGCTATTTTCCGAGCAGTACTTC
.	TRBJ1-2	.	TRBV4-3	17	CASSQDAGPGRGYGYTF	TGCGCCAGCAGCCAAGATGCCGGCCCGGGACGGGGCTATGGCTACACCTTC
.	TRBJ1-1	.	TRBV7-9	14	CASSSLVGPSEAFF	TGTGCCAGCAGCTCTTTAGTGGGGCCTTCTGAAGCTTTCTTT
.	TRBJ2-7	TRBD1	TRBV7-2	13	CATGDPLTYEQYF	TGTGCGACAGGGGACCCCTTAACCTACGAGCAGTACTTC
.	TRBJ2-2	.	TRBV2	13	CAIFGTSSGELFF	TGTGCCATCTTCGGGACTTCATCCGGGGAGCTGTTTTTT
.	TRBJ1-2	.	TRBV5-4	15	CASGGAVGGPYGYTF	TGTGCCAGCGGGGGGGCAGTTGGTGGACCCTATGGCTACACCTTC
.	TRBJ1-2	TRBD1	TRBV24-1	14	CATSDVGQGRGYTF	TGTGCCACCAGTGATGTGGGACAGGGGAGAGGCTACACCTTC
.	TRBJ2-5	.	TRBV25-1	11	CAIGQRETQYF	TGTGCCATAGGACAGAGAGAGACCCAGTACTTC
.	TRBJ2-7	TRBD2	TRBV19	14	CASSMGGNAYEQYF	TGTGCCAGTAGTATGGGGGGGAATGCCTACGAGCAGTACTTC
.	TRBJ2-5	.	TRBV6-5	12	CASKREQETQYF	TGTGCCAGTAAGCGTGAACAAGAGACCCAGTACTTC
.	TRBJ2-7	.	TRBV5-1	13	CASSLAEGYEQYF	TGCGCCAGCAGCTTGGCCGAGGGTTACGAGCAGTACTTC
once	TRBJ2-3	.	TRBV5-1	14	CASSLNYLTDTQYF	TGCGCCAGCAGCTTAAACTACCTAACAGATACGCAGTATTTT
.	TRBJ1-5	.	TRBV6-6	17	CASSHPGIFLGDQPQHF	TGTGCCAGCAGTCATCCCGGGATTTTTTTGGGGGACCAGCCCCAGCATTTT
.	TRBJ2-4	.	TRBV19	15	CASSVRSGERNIQYF	TGTGCCAGTAGTGTTCGGTCGGGGGAAAGAAACATTCAGTACTTC
.	TRBJ1-2	.	TRBV9	11	CASQGARGYTF	TGTGCCAGCCAAGGTGCTCGTGGCTACACCTTC
.	TRBJ2-7	TRBD1	TRBV4-1	16	CASSPRQGQGLYEQYF	TGCGCCAGCAGCCCCCGACAGGGCCAAGGGTTATACGAGCAGTACTTC
.	TRBJ1-2	.	TRBV3-1/TRBV3-2	13	CASSQDFSWGYTF	TGTGCCAGCAGCCAAGATTTTTCATGGGGCTACACCTTC
.	TRBJ2-7	.	TRBV7-6	14	CASSSPGMGDEQYF	TGTGCCAGCAGCTCCCCCGGGATGGGAGACGAGCAGTACTTC